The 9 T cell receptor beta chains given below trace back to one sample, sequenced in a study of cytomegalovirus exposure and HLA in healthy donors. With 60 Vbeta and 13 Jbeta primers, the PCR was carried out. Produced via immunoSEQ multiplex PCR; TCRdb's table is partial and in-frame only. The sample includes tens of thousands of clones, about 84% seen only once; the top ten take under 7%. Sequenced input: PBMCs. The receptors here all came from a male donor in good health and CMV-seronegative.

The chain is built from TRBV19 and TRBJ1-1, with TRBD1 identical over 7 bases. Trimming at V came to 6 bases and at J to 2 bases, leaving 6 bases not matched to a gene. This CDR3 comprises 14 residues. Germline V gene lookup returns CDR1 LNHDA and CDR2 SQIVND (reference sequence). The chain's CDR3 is CASSPGTANTEAFF. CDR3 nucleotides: TGTGCCAGTAGCCCCGGGACAGCTAACACTGAAGCTTTCTTT. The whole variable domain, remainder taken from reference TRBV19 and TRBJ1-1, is DGGITQSPKYLFRKEGQNVTLSCEQNLNHDAMYWYRQDPGQGLRLIYYSQIVNDFQKGDIAEGYSVSREKKESFPLTVTSAQKNPTAFYLCASSPGTANTEAFFGQGTRLTVV.

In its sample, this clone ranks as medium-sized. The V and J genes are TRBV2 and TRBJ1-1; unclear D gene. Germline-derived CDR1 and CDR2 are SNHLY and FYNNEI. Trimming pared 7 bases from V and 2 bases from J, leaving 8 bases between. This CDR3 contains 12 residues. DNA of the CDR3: TGTGCCAGCAAGGGAGGAAACACTGAAGCTTTCTTT. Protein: CASKGGNTEAFF.

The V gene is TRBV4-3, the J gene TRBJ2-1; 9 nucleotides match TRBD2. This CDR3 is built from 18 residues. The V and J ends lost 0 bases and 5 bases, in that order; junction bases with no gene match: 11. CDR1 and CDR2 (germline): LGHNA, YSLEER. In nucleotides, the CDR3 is TGCGCCAGCAGCCAAGATCCTAGGGCGGGGGGGCGAGACAATGAGCAGTTCTTC. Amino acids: CASSQDPRAGGRDNEQFF.

CDR3 loop: CASSSAGVATEAFF. The DNA of the CDR3 is TGTGCCAGCAGCTCCGCGGGAGTTGCCACTGAAGCTTTCTTT. The genes are TRBV7-3 and TRBJ1-1; D uncertain. V lost 4 bases and J 4 bases, leaving 13 bases between the germline ends. Per germline, CDR1 SGHTA and CDR2 FQGTGA. This CDR3 is built from 14 residues.

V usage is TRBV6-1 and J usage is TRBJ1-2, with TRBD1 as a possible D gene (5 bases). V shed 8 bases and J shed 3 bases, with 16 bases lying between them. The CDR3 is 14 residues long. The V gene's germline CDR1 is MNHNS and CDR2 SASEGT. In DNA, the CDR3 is TGTGCCAGCTCTCATCCGGGCAGGGACTATGGCTACACCTTC. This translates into CASSHPGRDYGYTF.

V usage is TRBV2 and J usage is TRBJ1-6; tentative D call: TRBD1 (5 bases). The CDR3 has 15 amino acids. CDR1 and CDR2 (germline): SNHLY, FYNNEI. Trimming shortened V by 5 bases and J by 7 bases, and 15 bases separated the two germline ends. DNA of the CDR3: TGTGCCAGCAGTCGGGGGGGACCGGGAAATTCACCCCTCCACTTT. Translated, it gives CASSRGGPGNSPLHF.

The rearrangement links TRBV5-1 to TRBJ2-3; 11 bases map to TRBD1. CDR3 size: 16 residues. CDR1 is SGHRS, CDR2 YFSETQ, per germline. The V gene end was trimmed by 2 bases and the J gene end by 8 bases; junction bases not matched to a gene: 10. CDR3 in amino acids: CASSFPAGQGGGTQYF. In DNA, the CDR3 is TGCGCCAGCAGCTTTCCGGCGGGACAGGGGGGAGGTACGCAGTATTTT.

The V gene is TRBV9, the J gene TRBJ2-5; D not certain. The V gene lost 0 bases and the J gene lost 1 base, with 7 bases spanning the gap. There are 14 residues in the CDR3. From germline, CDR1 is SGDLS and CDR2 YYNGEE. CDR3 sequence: CASSVGPSQETQYF. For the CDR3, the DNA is TGTGCCAGCAGCGTAGGGCCCTCCCAAGAGACCCAGTACTTC.

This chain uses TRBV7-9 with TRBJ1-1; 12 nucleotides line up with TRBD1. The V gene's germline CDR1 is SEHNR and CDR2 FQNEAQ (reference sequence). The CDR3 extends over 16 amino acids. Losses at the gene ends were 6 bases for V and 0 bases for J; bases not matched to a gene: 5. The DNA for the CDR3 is TGTGCCAGCAGTCCGGGACAGGGGGCCTTGAACACTGAAGCTTTCTTT. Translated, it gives CASSPGQGALNTEAFF.